These 10 T cell receptor beta chains were all obtained from the same sample, sequenced in a study of T cells in Graves' hyperthyroidism and ophthalmopathy. Template material for amplifying TCR beta CDR3 regions consisted of RNA transcripts. Using the HTBI primer set, a first-round RT-PCR was run on the TCR CDR3. Using its own MiXCR run on the multiplex PCR reads, TCRdb lists one record per CDR3 protein. This repertoire shows about 690,000 distinct CDR3 sequences, 15% to 20% found once; its top ten account for roughly 15%. The sequenced material came from blood. These receptors came from a man aged 50 to 60 with Graves' hyperthyroidism.

This clonotype was recorded many times. The genes are TRBV27 and TRBJ2-7; the match to TRBD2 covers 12 bases. The CDR3 runs to 16 residues. Germline CDR1 and CDR2: MNHEY and SMNVEV (reference sequence). The J segment lost 2 bases and the V segment lost 5 bases, leaving 7 bases of the junction unmatched. The DNA of the CDR3 is TGTGCCAGCAGTCCAATAGGACTAGCGGGAACCTACGAGCAGTACTTC. Protein: CASSPIGLAGTYEQYF.

The sample holds a few counts of this clonotype. The chain couples TRBV7-8 to TRBJ1-3; D unclear. Germline V CDR1 and CDR2: SGHVS, FQNEAQ. Trimming left V 5 bases short and J 2 bases short, with 13 bases between. The CDR3 has 15 amino acids. CDR3 DNA sequence: TGTGCCAGCAGCCCTGGAGGGCAGCCTGGAAACACCATATATTTT. Translated, it gives CASSPGGQPGNTIYF.

This clonotype was counted ten times or more. This chain links TRBV19 with TRBJ2-1, with D hard to call. The germline CDR1 and CDR2 sequences are LNHDA and SQIVND (reference sequence). This CDR3 has 15 amino acids. V dropped 1 base and J dropped 0 bases, with 7 bases sitting between them. CDR3 protein: CASSIVQSSYNEQFF. CDR3 nucleotide sequence: TGTGCCAGTAGTATAGTACAGAGCTCCTACAATGAGCAGTTCTTC.

This clonotype was counted ten times or more. This rearrangement joins TRBV9 to TRBJ2-5, with TRBD2 matching 13 bases. V dropped 4 bases and J dropped 5; count of bases not matched to a gene: 17. This CDR3 is 19 amino acids long. Per germline, CDR1 SGDLS and CDR2 YYNGEE. CDR3 coding DNA: TGTGCCAGCAGCTCCGGGACTAGCGGGACTACTACAACTCGGGAGACCCAGTACTTC. Residues: CASSSGTSGTTTTRETQYF.

There are many counts of this clonotype. V is TRBV11-2 and J is TRBJ2-7; D may be TRBD1 (7 bases). V was shortened by 5 bases and J by 6 bases, with 14 bases between the two germline ends. The CDR3 loop spans 13 amino acids. The germline V gene encodes CDR1 SGHAT and CDR2 FQNNGV. Here the CDR3 DNA reads TGTGCCAGCAGCCCGGGGACAGCGGGCGAGCAGTACTTC. As protein: CASSPGTAGEQYF.

Concerning this clonotype: The junction shows a germline mismatch at one end, possibly a read error. V is TRBV28 and J is TRBJ1-2; D is unclear. The V gene's germline CDR1 is MDHEN and CDR2 SYDVKM. This CDR3 is 12 amino acids long. The CDR3 sequence: CVSTRVAFGYTF. The CDR3 nucleotides read TGTGTCAGCACCCGAGTGGCATTTGGCTACACCTTC.

This clonotype was seen ten or more times. The rearrangement joins TRBV27 to TRBJ2-7; 12 bases are a match to TRBD2. Germline CDR1 and CDR2: MNHEY and SMNVEV (reference sequence). The J segment lost 2 bases and the V segment lost 3 bases, leaving 2 bases of the junction unmatched. The CDR3 is 15 amino acids. The CDR3 DNA reads TGTGCCAGCAGTTTCGGACTAGCGGGACCCTACGAGCAGTACTTC. Translated, it gives CASSFGLAGPYEQYF.

Only a few counts were recorded for this clonotype. The chain combines TRBV27 with TRBJ2-2; TRBD2 matches at 12 bases. The germline V gene encodes CDR1 MNHEY and CDR2 SMNVEV (reference sequence). CDR3 length: 18 residues. V dropped 3 bases and J dropped 6; count of bases not matched to a gene: 11. In DNA, the CDR3 is TGTGCCAGCAGTTTCCCACTCCTAGCGGGAGGGATAGCCGGGGAGCTGTTTTTT. It encodes CASSFPLLAGGIAGELFF.

The chain uses TRBV6-5 and TRBJ2-5; TRBD2 matches 7 bases. V was pared by 2 bases and J by 5 bases, with 2 bases of the junction left unmatched. Germline V gene data show CDR1 as MNHEY and CDR2 as SVGAGI. CDR3 length equals 13 residues. CDR3 region: CASSYTSVETQYF. The CDR3 region has the DNA TGTGCCAGCAGTTACACTAGCGTGGAGACCCAGTACTTC.

This clonotype was seen many times. The rearrangement joins TRBV28 to TRBJ2-7, with TRBD1 matching over 8 bases. Germline CDR1 is MDHEN and CDR2 is SYDVKM. The length of the CDR3 is 14 residues. Trimming cost V 9 bases and J 0 bases; bases outside gene matches: 7. The CDR3 DNA follows: TGTGCCAGTCGCACGGGACAGGTCTCCTACGAGCAGTACTTC. Translated, it gives CASRTGQVSYEQYF. The variable domain in full, with the rest retrieved from reference TRBV28 and TRBJ2-7, is DVKVTQSSRYLVKRTGEKVFLECVQDMDHENMFWYRQDPGLGLRLIYFSYDVKMKEKGDIPEGYSVSREKKERFSLILESASTNQTSMYLCASRTGQVSYEQYFGPGTRLTVT.